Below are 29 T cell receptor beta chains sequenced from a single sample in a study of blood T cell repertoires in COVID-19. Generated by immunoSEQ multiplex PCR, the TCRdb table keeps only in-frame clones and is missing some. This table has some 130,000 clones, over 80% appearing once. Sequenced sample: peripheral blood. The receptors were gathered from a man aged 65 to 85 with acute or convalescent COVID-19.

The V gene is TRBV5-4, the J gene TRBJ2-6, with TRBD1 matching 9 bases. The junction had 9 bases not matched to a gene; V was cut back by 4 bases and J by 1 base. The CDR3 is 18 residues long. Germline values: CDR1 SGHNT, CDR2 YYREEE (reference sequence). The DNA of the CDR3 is TGTGCCAGCAGCCTGGGACAGGGACCCTTTTCTGGGGCCAACGTCCTGACTTTC. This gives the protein CASSLGQGPFSGANVLTF.

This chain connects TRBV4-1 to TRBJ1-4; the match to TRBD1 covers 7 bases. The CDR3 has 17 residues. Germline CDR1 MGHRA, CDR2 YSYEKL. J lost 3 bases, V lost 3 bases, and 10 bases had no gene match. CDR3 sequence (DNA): TGCGCCAGCAGCCAGAGGGGCGCCGGGACAGCTAATGAAAAACTGTTTTTT. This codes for CASSQRGAGTANEKLFF.

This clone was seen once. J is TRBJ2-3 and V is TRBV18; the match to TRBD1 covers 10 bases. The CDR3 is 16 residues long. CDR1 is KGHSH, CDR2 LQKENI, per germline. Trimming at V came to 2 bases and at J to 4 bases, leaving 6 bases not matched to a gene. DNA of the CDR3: TGTGCCAGCTCACCAGAGGACAGGGGGAGGGCAGATACGCAGTATTTT. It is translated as CASSPEDRGRADTQYF.

The CDR3 here is CASSTGSNGYTF. CDR3 DNA: TGTGCCAGTAGTACCGGGTCGAATGGCTACACCTTC. The chain employs TRBV19 and TRBJ1-2; D not resolved. CDR1 is LNHDA and CDR2 is SQIVND in the germline V gene (reference sequence). Between the trimmed V and J ends, which lost 4 bases and 6 bases, there was a span of 9 bases. The CDR3 totals 12 residues.

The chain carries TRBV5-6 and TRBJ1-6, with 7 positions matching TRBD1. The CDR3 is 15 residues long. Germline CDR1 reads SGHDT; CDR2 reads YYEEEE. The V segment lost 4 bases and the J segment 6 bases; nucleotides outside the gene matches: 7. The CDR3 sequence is CASSPWDSSNSPLHF. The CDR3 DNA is TGTGCCAGCAGCCCATGGGACAGCTCTAATTCACCCCTCCACTTT.

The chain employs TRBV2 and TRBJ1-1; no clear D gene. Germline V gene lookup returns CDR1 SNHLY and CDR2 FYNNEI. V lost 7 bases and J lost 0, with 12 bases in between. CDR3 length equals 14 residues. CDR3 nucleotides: TGTGCCAGCAAATTAGGGAGATTGAACACTGAAGCTTTCTTT. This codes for CASKLGRLNTEAFF. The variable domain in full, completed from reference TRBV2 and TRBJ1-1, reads EPEVTQTPSHQVTQMGQEVILRCVPISNHLYFYWYRQILGQKVEFLVSFYNNEISEKSEIFDDQFSVERPDGSNFTLKIRSTKLEDSAMYFCASKLGRLNTEAFFGQGTRLTVV.

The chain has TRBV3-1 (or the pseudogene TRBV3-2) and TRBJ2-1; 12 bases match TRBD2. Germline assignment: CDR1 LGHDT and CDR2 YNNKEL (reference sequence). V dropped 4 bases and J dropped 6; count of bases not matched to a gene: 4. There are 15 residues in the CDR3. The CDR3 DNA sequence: TGTGCCAGCAGCCGACTAGCGGGGGTTGGCAATGAGCAGTTCTTC. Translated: CASSRLAGVGNEQFF.

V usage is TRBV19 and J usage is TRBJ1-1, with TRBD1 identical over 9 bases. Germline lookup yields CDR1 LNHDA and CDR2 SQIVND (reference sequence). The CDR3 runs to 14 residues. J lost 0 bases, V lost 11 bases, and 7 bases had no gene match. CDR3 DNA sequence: TGTGCCGGTGACAGGGGGATCTTGAACACTGAAGCTTTCTTT. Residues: CAGDRGILNTEAFF.

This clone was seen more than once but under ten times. The CDR3 here is CASSYSYRGLDTQYF. The CDR3 DNA reads as TGTGCCAGCAGTTACTCGTACAGGGGCCTAGATACGCAGTATTTT. The chain uses TRBV6-5 and TRBJ2-3, with TRBD1 identical over 7 bases. The V gene end was trimmed by 0 bases and the J gene end by 5 bases; junction bases not matched to a gene: 5. Germline lookup yields CDR1 MNHEY and CDR2 SVGAGI. CDR3 length: 15 amino acids.

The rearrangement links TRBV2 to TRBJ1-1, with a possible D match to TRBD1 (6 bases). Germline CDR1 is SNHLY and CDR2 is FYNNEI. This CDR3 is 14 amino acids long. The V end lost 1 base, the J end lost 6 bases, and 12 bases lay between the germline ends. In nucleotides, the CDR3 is TGTGCCAGCAGTGAAGATTCAGGGGTCGCTGAAGCTTTCTTT. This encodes CASSEDSGVAEAFF.

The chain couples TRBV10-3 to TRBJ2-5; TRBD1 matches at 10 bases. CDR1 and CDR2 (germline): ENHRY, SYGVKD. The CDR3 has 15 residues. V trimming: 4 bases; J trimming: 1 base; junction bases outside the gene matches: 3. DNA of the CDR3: TGTGCCATCAGTGTCGGGACAGGGGCCCAAGAGACCCAGTACTTC. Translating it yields CAISVGTGAQETQYF.

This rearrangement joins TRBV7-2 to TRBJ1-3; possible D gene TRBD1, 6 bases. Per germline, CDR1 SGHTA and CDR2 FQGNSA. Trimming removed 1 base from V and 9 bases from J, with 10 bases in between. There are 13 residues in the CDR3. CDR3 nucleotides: TGTGCCAGCAGCTTAGGACAGGCCCCCACCATATATTTT. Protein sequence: CASSLGQAPTIYF.

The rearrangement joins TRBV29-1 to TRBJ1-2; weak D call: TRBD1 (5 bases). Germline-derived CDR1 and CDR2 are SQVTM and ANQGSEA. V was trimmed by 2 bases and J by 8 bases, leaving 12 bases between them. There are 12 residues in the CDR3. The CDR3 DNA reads TGCAGCGTTGAACGGTCCGGGGGAGGCTACACCTTC. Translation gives CSVERSGGGYTF.

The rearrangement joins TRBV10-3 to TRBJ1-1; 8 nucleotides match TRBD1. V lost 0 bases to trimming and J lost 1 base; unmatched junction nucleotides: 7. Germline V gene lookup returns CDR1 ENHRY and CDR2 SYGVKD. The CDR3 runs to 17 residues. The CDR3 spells CAISESAWGQENTEAFF. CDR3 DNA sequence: TGTGCCATCAGTGAGTCCGCTTGGGGACAGGAGAACACTGAAGCTTTCTTT.

This CDR3 reads CASSEGTAIVSDTQYF. The CDR3 DNA is TGCGCCAGCAGCGAGGGGACAGCGATTGTATCAGATACGCAGTATTTT. The chain combines TRBV5-1 with TRBJ2-3, with 7 bases matching TRBD1. V was pared by 4 bases and J by 4 bases, with 12 bases of the junction left unmatched. Germline V lookup: CDR1 SGHRS, CDR2 YFSETQ. The CDR3 consists of 16 residues.

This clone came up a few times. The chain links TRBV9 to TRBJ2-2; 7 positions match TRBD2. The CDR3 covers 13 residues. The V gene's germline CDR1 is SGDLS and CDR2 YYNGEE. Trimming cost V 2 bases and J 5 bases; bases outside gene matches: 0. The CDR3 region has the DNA TGTGCCAGCAGCGTTAGCGGGACCGGGGAGCTGTTTTTT. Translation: CASSVSGTGELFF.

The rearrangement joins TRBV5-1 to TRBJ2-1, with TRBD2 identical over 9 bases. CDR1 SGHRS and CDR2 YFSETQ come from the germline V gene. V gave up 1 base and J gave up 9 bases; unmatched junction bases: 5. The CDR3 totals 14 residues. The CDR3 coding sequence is TGCGCCAGCAGCTTGCGGACTAGCGATGGTGAGCAGTTCTTC. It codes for CASSLRTSDGEQFF.

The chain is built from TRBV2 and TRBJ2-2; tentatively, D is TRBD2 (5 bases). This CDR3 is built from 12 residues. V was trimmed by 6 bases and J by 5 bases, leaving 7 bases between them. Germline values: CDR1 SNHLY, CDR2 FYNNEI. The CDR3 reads CASRLETGELFF. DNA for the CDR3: TGTGCCAGCAGACTAGAAACCGGGGAGCTGTTTTTT.

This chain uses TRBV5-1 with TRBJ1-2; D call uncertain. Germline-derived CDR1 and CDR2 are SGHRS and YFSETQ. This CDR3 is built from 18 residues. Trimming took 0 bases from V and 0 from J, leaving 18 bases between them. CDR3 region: CASSLGIGSGLANYGYTF. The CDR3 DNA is TGCGCCAGCAGCTTGGGGATCGGGAGCGGTCTCGCTAACTATGGCTACACCTTC.

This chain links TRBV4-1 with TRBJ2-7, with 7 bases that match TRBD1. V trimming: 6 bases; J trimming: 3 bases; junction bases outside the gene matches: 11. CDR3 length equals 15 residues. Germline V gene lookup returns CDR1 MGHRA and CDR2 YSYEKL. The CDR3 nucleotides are TGCGCCAGCAGTTCAGGACCGGGACAGAACTACGAGCAGTACTTC. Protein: CASSSGPGQNYEQYF.

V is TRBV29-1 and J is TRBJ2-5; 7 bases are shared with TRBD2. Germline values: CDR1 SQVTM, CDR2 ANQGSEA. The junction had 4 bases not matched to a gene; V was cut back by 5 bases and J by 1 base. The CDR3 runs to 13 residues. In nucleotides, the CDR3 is TGCAGCGTTCCTGGGACTACCCAAGAGACCCAGTACTTC. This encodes CSVPGTTQETQYF.

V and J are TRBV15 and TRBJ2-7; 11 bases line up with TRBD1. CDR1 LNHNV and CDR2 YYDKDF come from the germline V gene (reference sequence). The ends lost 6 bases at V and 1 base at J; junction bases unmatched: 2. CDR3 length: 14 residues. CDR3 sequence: CATRRDRGSYEQYF. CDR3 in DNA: TGTGCCACCAGGCGGGACAGGGGGTCCTACGAGCAGTACTTC.

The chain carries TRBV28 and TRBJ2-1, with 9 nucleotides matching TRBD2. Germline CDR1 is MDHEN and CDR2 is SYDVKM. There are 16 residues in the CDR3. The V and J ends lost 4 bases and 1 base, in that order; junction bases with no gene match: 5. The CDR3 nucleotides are TGTGCCAGCAGTTCCCTAGCGGGGAGGTCCTACAATGAGCAGTTCTTC. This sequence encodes CASSSLAGRSYNEQFF.

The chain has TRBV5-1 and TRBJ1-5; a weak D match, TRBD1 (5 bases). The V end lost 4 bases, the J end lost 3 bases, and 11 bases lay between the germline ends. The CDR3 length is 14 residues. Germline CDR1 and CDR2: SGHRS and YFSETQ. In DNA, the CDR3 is TGCGCCAGCAGCCCAGGACAATCCAATCAGCCCCAGCATTTT. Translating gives CASSPGQSNQPQHF.

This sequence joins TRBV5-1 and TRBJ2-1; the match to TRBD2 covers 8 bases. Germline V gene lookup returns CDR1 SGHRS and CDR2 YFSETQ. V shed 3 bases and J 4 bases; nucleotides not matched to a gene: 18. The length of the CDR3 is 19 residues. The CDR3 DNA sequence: TGCGCCAGCAGCTGGGCCTTTATGGCTAGCGGGTTGGAATACAATGAGCAGTTCTTC. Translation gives CASSWAFMASGLEYNEQFF.

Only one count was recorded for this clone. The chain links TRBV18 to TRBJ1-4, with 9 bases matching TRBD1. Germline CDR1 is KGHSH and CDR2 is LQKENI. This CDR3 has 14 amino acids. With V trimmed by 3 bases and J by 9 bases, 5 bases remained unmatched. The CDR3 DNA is TGTGCCAGCTCACCGTCGACAGGGGGTCAAAAACTGTTTTTT. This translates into CASSPSTGGQKLFF.

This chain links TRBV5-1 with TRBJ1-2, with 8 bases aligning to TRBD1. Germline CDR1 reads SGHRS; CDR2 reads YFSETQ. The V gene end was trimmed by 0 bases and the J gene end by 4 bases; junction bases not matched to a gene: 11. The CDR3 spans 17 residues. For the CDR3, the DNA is TGCGCCAGCAGCTTGGGTTCGACTACCGGGACAGGCTATGGCTACACCTTC. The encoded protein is CASSLGSTTGTGYGYTF.

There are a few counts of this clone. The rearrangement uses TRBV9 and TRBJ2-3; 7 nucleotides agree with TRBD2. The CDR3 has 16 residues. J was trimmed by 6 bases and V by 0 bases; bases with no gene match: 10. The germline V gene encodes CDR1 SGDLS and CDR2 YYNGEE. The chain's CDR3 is CASSVGGTITRDTQYF. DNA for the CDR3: TGTGCCAGCAGCGTAGGGGGGACTATCACACGGGATACGCAGTATTTT.

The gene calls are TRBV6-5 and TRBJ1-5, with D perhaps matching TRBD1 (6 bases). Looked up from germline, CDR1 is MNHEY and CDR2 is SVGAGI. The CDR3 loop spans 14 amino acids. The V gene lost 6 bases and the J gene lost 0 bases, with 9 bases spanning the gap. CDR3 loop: CASSTGFSNQPQHF. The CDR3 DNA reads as TGTGCCAGCAGCACAGGGTTTAGCAATCAGCCCCAGCATTTT.